This T cell receptor beta chain was captured in a study of T-cell memory formation after mild COVID-19. The CDR3 covers 15 residues. Trimming stripped 5 bases from V and 1 base from J, with 14 bases between. CDR1 and CDR2 (germline): SGHKS, YYEKEE (reference sequence). Study findings and constraints: What remained unconfirmed was the SARS-CoV-2 specificity of second-wave clones peaking on day 37. Of the contracting clones, CD4+ ones lay mainly in CM and EM, and CD8+ ones in EMRA.

Libraries for TCRalpha and TCRbeta carried sample barcodes and unique molecular identifiers via 5'RACE. Using its own MiXCR run on the 5' RACE reads, TCRdb lists one record per CDR3 protein. The sample has 100,000 to 150,000 distinct CDR3 sequences; more than 15% are singletons. This clonotype was found a few times. Its specificity is unknown. This sequence originates from a man in his late teens or twenties who had mild COVID-19 (a few samples of this study predate the infection). Cell type and time point are not known. The specimen was PBMCs or a T cell subset sorted from them (not recorded which). V and J are TRBV5-5 and TRBJ2-3, with D perhaps assigned TRBD1 or TRBD2 (6 bases each). In DNA form, the CDR3 reads TGTGCCAGCAGTTCTCAGAGGGGGGGCACAGATACGCAGTATTTT. Residues: CASSSQRGGTDTQYF.